This T cell receptor beta chain is from a study of blood T cell repertoires in COVID-19. Study in general: From the United States, Italy and Spain came samples of acute and convalescent COVID-19. In each case, the material was cDNA or gDNA derived from T cells, B-cell-depleted T cells, or PBMCs.

J was trimmed by 6 bases and V by 8 bases; bases with no gene match: 13. This CDR3 region has 14 residues. Per the germline V gene, CDR1 is SGHRS and CDR2 is YFSETQ. In the original workflow: How many nucleated cells were present was estimated from reference gene primer amplification. Profiling relied on immunoSEQ multiplex PCR, and the TCRdb table lists in-frame clones only, not all of them. That table gives V, J and clone size, and the DNA gave D and trimming. The table lists 62,000 or so clones, 80% to 90% of them singletons. This clone was seen just once. The chain carries TRBV5-1 and TRBJ2-7; 8 bases agree with TRBD1. Sample: peripheral blood. The source is a woman in her sixties or seventies with acute or convalescent COVID-19. The CDR3 sequence: CASTAGGALREQYF. Written as DNA, the CDR3 is TGCGCCAGTACCGCAGGGGGCGCGTTACGCGAGCAGTACTTC.